Listed here is a single TCR beta chain. This clonotype was seen at least ten times. Its target antigen remains unknown. Base qualities were left out, and no much larger clone turns up one base away. The TCR beta CDR3 regions were amplified from RNA transcripts. The TCR CDR3 was subjected to a first round of RT-PCR using the HTBI primer set and the Qiagen OneStep RT-PCR kit. Libraries were constructed in a second round of multiplex PCR, after which size selection and purification were performed. The libraries were sequenced on an Illumina HiSeq2000 using paired-end 100 bp reads. The published analysis was carried out like this. SOAPnuke was used to process the raw data, removing reads that contained adapters or uncalled bases, had a mean Phred below 15, or lacked an exact match to the constant primer or identifier. COPE v1.2.5 was used to merge the high-quality paired reads, and each unique nucleotide sequence was defined as a clonotype. MiTCR v1.1 was used to align clonotypes to the IMGT TRBV, TRBD and TRBJ reference segments. The analysis was restricted to V-J combinations with a frequency above 0.0001, which together covered over 99% of the repertoires. The TCS score was defined as F50 (clonal expansion) divided by E x V (chaos), with BLOSUM62-based TCRdist calculated between CDR3 peptides within each V-J. Welch's t-statistics and random forest reduced some 510 V-J features to 13, which were used in a naive Bayes classifier (R e1071). TCRdb applied fastp at Q25 and MiXCR to the public reads, then kept only in-frame beta chains. Rows matching on CDR3 protein sequence are summarized as one entry with the most common DNA and genes. The V and J calls, along with clone size, are taken from TCRdb and not from the paper's own processing. Counted in this sample were roughly 750,000 distinct CDR3 sequences; about 16% of them appeared once. Together, the top ten hold about 8.4% of the sample.

Stable Graves' hyperthyroidism was defined as no progression to ophthalmopathy during 18 months of follow-up. The hyperthyroidism patients were between 18 and 65 years old and newly diagnosed, with a disease duration of less than 2 months. Exclusion was applied to patients with uncontrolled infections, other autoimmune diseases, pregnancy or lactation. Diagnoses relied on clinical symptoms, serum thyroxine and TRAb, thyroid ultrasound and orbital computed tomography. Ficoll-Paque density gradient centrifugation was used to isolate PBMCs from about 10 ml of fresh peripheral blood. Trizol reagent was used to extract total RNA, and RNA quality was then checked on an Agilent 2100 Bioanalyzer. These data come from a study of T cells in Graves' hyperthyroidism and ophthalmopathy (dated by TCRdb to about 2019). Regarding the research as a whole: Peripheral blood samples were taken at the time of initial diagnosis, prior to any treatment. A discovery cohort of about a hundred patients, roughly 45 with Graves' ophthalmopathy and roughly 59 with stable Graves' hyperthyroidism, was used to find distinguishing TCR V-J signatures. Prospective prediction of ophthalmopathy was tested in an independent validation cohort consisting of roughly 20 hyperthyroidism patients and 15 or so patients who later progressed to ophthalmopathy. For training and testing, the 100 or so patients in the discovery cohort were randomly divided in a 7:3 ratio. Thyroid tissue and blood T-cell repertoires from six or seven Graves' hyperthyroidism patients were also compared in the study. After sampling, hyperthyroidism patients received methimazole starting at 30 mg daily, and ophthalmopathy patients received high-dose intravenous methylprednisolone. According to the paper, TCR Vbeta CDR3 sequencing was carried out on 135 peripheral blood samples, which came from 40 to 45 ophthalmopathy, approximately 72 hyperthyroidism and approximately 17 progressor patients.

Summary of the overall study and its limitations: Ophthalmopathy was separated from stable hyperthyroidism by a 13 V-J signature model, with approximately 86% sensitivity and approximately 84% specificity obtained in cross-validation and 80%/75% obtained in testing. Blood samples also contained most of the expanded thyroid clonotypes (frequency above 0.001), which suggests that blood repertoires may reflect thyroid immune responses. In validation, the model predicted progression to ophthalmopathy with approximately 71% sensitivity and 72% to 85% specificity, a median of approximately 6.7 months before onset. Sample size was not statistically predetermined, and investigators were not blinded to group allocation.

The CDR3 contains 14 residues, cysteine and phenylalanine counted. Solely the CDR3 DNA is kept, with 42 bases framed from the first base. The germline ends are 21 bases apart after V is trimmed by 7 bases and J by 8 bases. From the germline V gene, CDR1 is SQVTM and CDR2 is ANQGSEA. This receptor was taken from a man between 18 and 35 years old with Graves' hyperthyroidism. The sequence joins TRBV29-1 to TRBJ2-1, and possibly TRBD1, on 6 matching bases. Sequencing used blood. The nucleotide sequence reads TGCAGCGCCGAACCCGGACAGCTTGGGGATGAGCAGTTCTTC. Its protein is CSAEPGQLGDEQFF.